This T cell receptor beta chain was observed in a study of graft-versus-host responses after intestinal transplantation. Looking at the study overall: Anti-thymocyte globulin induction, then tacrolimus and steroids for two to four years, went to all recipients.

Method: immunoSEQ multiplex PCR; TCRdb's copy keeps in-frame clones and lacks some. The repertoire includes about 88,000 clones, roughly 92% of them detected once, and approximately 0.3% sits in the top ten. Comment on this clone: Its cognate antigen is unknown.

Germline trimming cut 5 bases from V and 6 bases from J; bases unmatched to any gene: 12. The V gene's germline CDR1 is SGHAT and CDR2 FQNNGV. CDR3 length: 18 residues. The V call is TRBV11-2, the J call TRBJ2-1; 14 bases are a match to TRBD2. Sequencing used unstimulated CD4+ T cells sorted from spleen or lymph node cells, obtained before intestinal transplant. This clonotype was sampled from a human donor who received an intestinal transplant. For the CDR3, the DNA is TGTGCCAGCAGCCGTGACAGTTACGGACTAGCGGGAGGCAATGAGCAGTTCTTC. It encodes CASSRDSYGLAGGNEQFF. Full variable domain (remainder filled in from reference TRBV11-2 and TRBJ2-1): EAGVAQSPRYKIIEKRQSVAFWCNPISGHATLYWYQQILGQGPKLLIQFQNNGVVDDSQLPKDRFSAERLKGVDSTLKIQPAKLEDSAVYLCASSRDSYGLAGGNEQFFGPGTRLTVL.